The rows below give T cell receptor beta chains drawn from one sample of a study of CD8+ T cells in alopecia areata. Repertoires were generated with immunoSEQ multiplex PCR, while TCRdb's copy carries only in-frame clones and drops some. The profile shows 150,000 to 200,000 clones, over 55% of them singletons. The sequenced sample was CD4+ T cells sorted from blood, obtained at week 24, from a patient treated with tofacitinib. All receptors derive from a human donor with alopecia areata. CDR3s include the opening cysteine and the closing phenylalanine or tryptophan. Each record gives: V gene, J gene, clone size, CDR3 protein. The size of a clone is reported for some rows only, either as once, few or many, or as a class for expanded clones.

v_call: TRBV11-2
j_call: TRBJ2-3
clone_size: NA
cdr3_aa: CASSPVGPTDTQYF

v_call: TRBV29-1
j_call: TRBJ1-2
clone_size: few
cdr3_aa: CSVARGYPYGYTF

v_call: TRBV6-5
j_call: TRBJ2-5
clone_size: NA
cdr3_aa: CASMARGPVETQYF

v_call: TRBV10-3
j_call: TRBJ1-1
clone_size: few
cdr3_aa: CAGGGNTEAFF

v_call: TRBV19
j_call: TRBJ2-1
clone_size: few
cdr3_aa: CASSIDPGLKQDEQFF

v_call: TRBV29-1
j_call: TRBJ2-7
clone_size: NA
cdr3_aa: CSVGPRQGAYEQYF

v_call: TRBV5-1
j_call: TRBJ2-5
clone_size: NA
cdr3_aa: CASSLEGETQETQYF

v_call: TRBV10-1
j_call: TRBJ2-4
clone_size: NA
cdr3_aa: CASSENQGVIQYF

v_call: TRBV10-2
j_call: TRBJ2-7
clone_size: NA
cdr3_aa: CASSATRPLGEQYF

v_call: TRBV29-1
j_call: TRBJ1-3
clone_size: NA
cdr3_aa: CSVEGSYSGNTIYF

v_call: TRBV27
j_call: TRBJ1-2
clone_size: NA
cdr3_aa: CASSLSMRGVNLGYTF

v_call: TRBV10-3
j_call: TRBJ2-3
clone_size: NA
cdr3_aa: CAIGRVEADTQYF

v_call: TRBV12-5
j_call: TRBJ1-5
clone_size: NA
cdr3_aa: CASGSRPGGNQPQHF

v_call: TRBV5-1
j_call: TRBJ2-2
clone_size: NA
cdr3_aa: CASKTGLANTGELFF

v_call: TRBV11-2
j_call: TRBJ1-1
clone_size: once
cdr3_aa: CASSPLQGKWENTEAFF

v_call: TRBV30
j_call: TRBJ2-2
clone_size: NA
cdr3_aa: CAWSVVGAAGELFF

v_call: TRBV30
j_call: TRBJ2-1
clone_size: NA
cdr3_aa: CAWSQGQGGGVQFF

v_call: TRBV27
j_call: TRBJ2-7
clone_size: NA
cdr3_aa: CASSGRAHTRGLYEQYF